The 26 T cell receptor beta chains in this list originate from one sample, sequenced in a study of cytomegalovirus exposure and HLA in healthy donors. Vbeta (60) and Jbeta (13) primers were used in the PCR. Assay: immunoSEQ multiplex PCR; the TCRdb copy retains only in-frame clones and omits some. The repertoire consists of about 200,000 clones, with about 83% occurring once and the leading ten covering roughly 1.5%. The sequenced sample consisted of PBMCs. These receptors were obtained from a girl between 10 and 17 years old in good health and CMV-seronegative.

The V gene is TRBV18, the J gene TRBJ1-1; 12 bases align to TRBD1. The germline CDR1 and CDR2 sequences are KGHSH and LQKENI. V shed 5 bases, J shed 7 bases, and the junction held 14 bases outside the gene matches. This CDR3 is built from 17 residues. The CDR3 sequence is CASSTPGQGAKEIEAFF. In DNA, the CDR3 is TGTGCCAGCTCAACGCCGGGACAGGGGGCGAAAGAGATTGAAGCTTTCTTT.

The rearrangement uses TRBV27 and TRBJ1-2, with TRBD1 identical over 8 bases. This CDR3 spans 13 amino acids. Germline CDR1 and CDR2: MNHEY and SMNVEV (reference sequence). J was trimmed by 7 bases and V by 6 bases; bases with no gene match: 7. This CDR3 is CASRGTGVSGYTF. As DNA, the CDR3 is TGTGCCAGCAGGGGGACAGGAGTGAGTGGCTACACCTTC.

The chain combines TRBV27 with TRBJ2-7; TRBD2 matches at 8 bases. This CDR3 has 15 residues. V dropped 1 base and J dropped 2; count of bases not matched to a gene: 4. From germline, CDR1 is MNHEY and CDR2 SMNVEV (reference sequence). CDR3 in amino acids: CASSLLGTRTYEQYF. The CDR3 DNA reads TGTGCCAGCAGTTTATTGGGGACTAGGACCTACGAGCAGTACTTC.

This rearrangement joins TRBV5-1 to TRBJ1-1; D uncertain. Germline V lookup: CDR1 SGHRS, CDR2 YFSETQ. Trimming pared 2 bases from V and 1 base from J, leaving 9 bases between. The CDR3 length is 14 residues. The DNA of the CDR3 is TGCGCCAGCAGCTTAACAAATTCGAACACTGAAGCTTTCTTT. Translation: CASSLTNSNTEAFF.

The chain joins TRBV5-1 to TRBJ1-4; D not resolved. Per the germline V gene, CDR1 is SGHRS and CDR2 is YFSETQ. Between the trimmed V and J ends, which lost 0 bases and 0 bases, there was a span of 3 bases. The length of the CDR3 is 14 residues. The CDR3 sequence is CASSLGATNEKLFF. The CDR3 bases are TGCGCCAGCAGCTTGGGAGCAACTAATGAAAAACTGTTTTTT.

J is TRBJ2-5 and V is TRBV7-9; 7 bases are shared with TRBD1. The CDR3 extends over 15 amino acids. CDR1 and CDR2 (germline): SEHNR, FQNEAQ (reference sequence). Trimming at V came to 5 bases and at J to 5 bases, leaving 11 bases not matched to a gene. CDR3 nucleotide sequence: TGTGCCAGCAGCGGTCTACAGGGGATTTTGGAGACCCAGTACTTC. Translating it yields CASSGLQGILETQYF.

The chain is built from TRBV11-2 and TRBJ2-1, with D hard to call. The CDR3 consists of 11 residues. V lost 5 bases and J 10 bases, leaving 9 bases between the germline ends. Per the germline V gene, CDR1 is SGHAT and CDR2 is FQNNGV. CDR3: CASSPQREQFF. The CDR3 DNA reads as TGTGCCAGCAGCCCCCAGCGAGAGCAGTTCTTC.

This sequence joins TRBV7-9 and TRBJ1-1; D not resolved. V lost 3 bases and J 2 bases, leaving 4 bases between the germline ends. This CDR3 spans 12 amino acids. CDR1 is SEHNR, CDR2 FQNEAQ, per germline (reference sequence). The CDR3 sequence is CASSFSNTEAFF. As DNA, the CDR3 is TGTGCCAGCAGCTTTAGCAACACTGAAGCTTTCTTT.

The CDR3 DNA sequence: TGTGCCAGCCGCCCCGGACAGGGTAACTATGGCTACACCTTC. This sequence encodes CASRPGQGNYGYTF. The chain carries TRBV6-1 and TRBJ1-2; 8 nucleotides agree with TRBD1. V lost 8 bases to trimming and J lost 1 base; unmatched junction nucleotides: 6. This CDR3 region has 14 residues. CDR1 MNHNS and CDR2 SASEGT come from the germline V gene.

The chain is built from TRBV27 and TRBJ2-4, with 11 bases aligning to TRBD2. This CDR3 is 16 amino acids long. V shed 5 bases and J 3 bases; nucleotides not matched to a gene: 6. From germline, CDR1 is MNHEY and CDR2 SMNVEV (reference sequence). The CDR3 sequence: CASSTGLAGVKNIQYF. DNA of the CDR3: TGTGCCAGCAGTACCGGACTAGCGGGTGTCAAAAACATTCAGTACTTC.

This rearrangement joins TRBV18 to TRBJ1-4; 7 nucleotides line up with TRBD1. The CDR3 extends over 14 amino acids. With 1 base clipped from V and 10 bases from J, the junction kept 6 bases outside the gene matches. Germline V gene lookup returns CDR1 KGHSH and CDR2 LQKENI. CDR3 loop: CASSPREQGGKLFF. The CDR3 DNA reads as TGTGCCAGCTCACCACGAGAGCAGGGGGGAAAACTGTTTTTT.

The gene calls are TRBV7-9 and TRBJ2-1; 9 bases map to TRBD1. The V segment lost 2 bases and the J segment 0 bases; nucleotides outside the gene matches: 2. CDR3 length equals 16 residues. Germline CDR1 is SEHNR and CDR2 is FQNEAQ (reference sequence). Here the CDR3 reads CASSLRGQGSYNEQFF. CDR3 DNA sequence: TGTGCCAGCAGCTTAAGGGGACAGGGCTCCTACAATGAGCAGTTCTTC.

Only a few counts were recorded for this clone. The chain couples TRBV2 to TRBJ2-4; 7 bases are a match to TRBD1. The V and J ends lost 6 bases and 8 bases, in that order; junction bases with no gene match: 7. Germline-derived CDR1 and CDR2 are SNHLY and FYNNEI. The CDR3 has 13 amino acids. The CDR3 reads CASSTGVRDIQYF. The CDR3 DNA follows: TGTGCCAGCAGCACAGGGGTTAGGGACATTCAGTACTTC.

This rearrangement joins TRBV19 to TRBJ2-2; 7 bases are shared with TRBD2. V lost 1 base and J lost 1; bases outside the gene matches: 3. Germline CDR1 LNHDA, CDR2 SQIVND (reference sequence). The CDR3 runs to 16 residues. This chain's CDR3 is CASSIGGGGNTGELFF. CDR3 nucleotides: TGTGCCAGTAGTATAGGCGGCGGGGGGAACACCGGGGAGCTGTTTTTT.

There are a few counts of this clone. The genes are TRBV18 and TRBJ1-6; 7 bases map to TRBD1. The trim removed 4 bases at V and 7 bases at J, leaving 4 bases unmatched. The CDR3 is 14 amino acids. Looked up from germline, CDR1 is KGHSH and CDR2 is LQKENI. CDR3 region: CASSQDRMNSPLHF. The CDR3 DNA sequence: TGTGCCAGCTCACAGGACAGGATGAATTCACCCCTCCACTTT.

This rearrangement joins TRBV30 to TRBJ1-2, with TRBD1 matching over 9 bases. J gave up 4 bases and V 5 bases, and 11 bases lay outside the gene matches. CDR3 length: 15 residues. Germline lookup yields CDR1 GTSNPN and CDR2 SVGIG (reference sequence). In DNA, the CDR3 is TGTGCCTGGGGTTTCAAGGGGACAGGGCGCTATGGCTACACCTTC. Protein sequence: CAWGFKGTGRYGYTF. Filled out from reference TRBV30 and TRBJ1-2, the complete variable domain reads SQTIHQWPATLVQPVGSPLSLECTVEGTSNPNLYWYRQAAGRGLQLLFYSVGIGQISSEVPQNLSASRPQDRQFILSSKKLLLSDSGFYLCAWGFKGTGRYGYTFGSGTRLTVV.

The genes are TRBV30 and TRBJ2-7; a weak D match, TRBD2 (6 bases). Germline V gives CDR1 GTSNPN, CDR2 SVGIG (reference sequence). The ends were cut back, 6 bases at V and 0 bases at J, with 12 bases in the middle. This CDR3 is built from 13 residues. CDR3 in DNA: TGTGCCTGTACGGGAGAAAACTCCTACGAGCAGTACTTC. It encodes CACTGENSYEQYF.

The CDR3 is CASTGTYNEQFF. CDR3 sequence (DNA): TGTGCCAGCACGGGGACTTACAATGAGCAGTTCTTC. V gene TRBV2 combines with J gene TRBJ2-1; the D gene is possibly TRBD2 (6 bases). V gave up 7 bases and J gave up 4 bases, with 8 bases separating them. The germline V gene has CDR1 SNHLY and CDR2 FYNNEI. The CDR3 loop spans 12 amino acids.

This rearrangement joins TRBV28 to TRBJ1-5; possibly TRBD1 for D (5 bases). CDR1 and CDR2 (germline): MDHEN, SYDVKM. CDR3 length: 15 amino acids. V was shortened by 3 bases and J by 0 bases, with 9 bases between the two germline ends. This CDR3 reads CASSLGGNSNQPQHF. CDR3 in DNA: TGTGCCAGCAGTTTGGGGGGTAATAGCAATCAGCCCCAGCATTTT.

The V and J genes are TRBV7-2 and TRBJ1-1, with D hard to call. This CDR3 is 13 amino acids long. Germline V gene data show CDR1 as SGHTA and CDR2 as FQGNSA. The V end was cut by 8 bases, the J end by 1 base, with 11 bases between. The CDR3 spells CASGLSQNTEAFF. CDR3 in DNA: TGTGCCAGCGGGCTTAGTCAGAACACTGAAGCTTTCTTT. Full variable domain (rest looked up from reference TRBV7-2 and TRBJ1-1): GAGVSQSPSNKVTEKGKDVELRCDPISGHTALYWYRQSLGQGLEFLIYFQGNSAPDKSGLPSDRFSAERTGGSVSTLTIQRTQQEDSAVYLCASGLSQNTEAFFGQGTRLTVV.

As concerns this clone: Different DNA sequences within this sample yield the same CDR3. V is TRBV20-1 and J is TRBJ2-5, with no clear D. Trimming left V 6 bases short and J 3 bases short, with 8 bases between. The CDR3 extends over 11 amino acids. In germline, CDR1 is DFQATT, CDR2 SNEGSKA (reference sequence). The CDR3 reads CSALREETQYF. CDR3 in DNA: TGCAGTGCCCTTCGGGAAGAGACCCAGTACTTC.

In nucleotides, the CDR3 is TGTGCCAGCAGCGTTGGACAGGCGGAGACCCAGTACTTC. Translating gives CASSVGQAETQYF. J is TRBJ2-5 and V is TRBV5-6, with TRBD1 identical over 7 bases. This CDR3 spans 13 amino acids. Germline V gene data show CDR1 as SGHDT and CDR2 as YYEEEE. V shed 4 bases and J 5 bases; nucleotides not matched to a gene: 5.

CDR3 protein: CSVDRGGAGEQFF. DNA of the CDR3: TGCAGCGTTGATCGCGGGGGGGCTGGTGAGCAGTTCTTC. The rearrangement links TRBV29-1 to TRBJ2-1, with 9 bases identical to TRBD2. CDR3 length equals 13 residues. Germline V lookup: CDR1 SQVTM, CDR2 ANQGSEA. V lost 3 bases to trimming and J lost 9 bases; unmatched junction nucleotides: 6.

In this sample, this clone turned up a few times. The chain uses TRBV5-4 and TRBJ1-3; D not resolved. CDR3 length equals 13 residues. In germline, CDR1 is SGHNT, CDR2 YYREEE (reference sequence). Trimming pared 2 bases from V and 0 bases from J, leaving 3 bases between. The CDR3 reads CASSFNSGNTIYF. CDR3 bases: TGTGCCAGCAGCTTTAACTCTGGAAACACCATATATTTT.

The chain couples TRBV10-1 to TRBJ2-4; 8 nucleotides agree with TRBD1. Germline V lookup: CDR1 WNHNN, CDR2 SYGVQD (reference sequence). Trimming at V came to 6 bases and at J to 8 bases, leaving 3 bases not matched to a gene. This CDR3 comprises 12 residues. The CDR3 DNA follows: TGCGCCAGCAGCAACAGGGGGGACATTCAGTACTTC. This translates into CASSNRGDIQYF.

The chain links TRBV7-2 to TRBJ2-5; weak D call: TRBD2 (5 bases). There are 14 residues in the CDR3. Germline CDR1 SGHTA, CDR2 FQGNSA. Trimming removed 1 base from V and 5 bases from J, with 11 bases in between. The CDR3 sequence is CASSLGRLRETQYF. The CDR3 DNA is TGTGCCAGCAGCTTAGGGAGGTTGCGGGAGACCCAGTACTTC.